These 29 T cell receptor beta chains were sequenced from one sample in a study of spatial heterogeneity in lung cancer. The time point was: sample taken at primary tumor resection. Whole RNA obtained from tumor, nontumor lung or frozen PBMC underwent sequencing without sorting. In TCRdb, the 5' RACE reads were re-called with MiXCR into one record per CDR3 protein. The sample records some 2,100 distinct CDR3 sequences, approximately 10% being singletons. The specimen comprised normal lung tissue next to the tumor, sampled at surgery. These receptors were obtained from a male donor with early-stage non-small cell lung cancer.

The CDR3 reads CASSLQGMGVDTQYF. In DNA form, the CDR3 reads TGCGCCAGCAGCTTACAGGGGATGGGGGTAGATACGCAGTATTTT. The chain links TRBV5-1 to TRBJ2-3, with 7 bases that match TRBD1. Germline values: CDR1 SGHRS, CDR2 YFSETQ. This CDR3 comprises 15 residues. The V and J ends lost 2 bases and 5 bases, in that order; junction bases with no gene match: 8.

This clonotype is medium-sized. The chain couples TRBV20-1 to TRBJ1-4, with TRBD1 matching 10 bases. Germline-derived CDR1 and CDR2 are DFQATT and SNEGSKA (reference sequence). Losses at the gene ends were 6 bases for V and 7 bases for J; bases not matched to a gene: 17. The CDR3 loop spans 17 amino acids. The CDR3 bases are TGCAGTGCAGCAGGAGGGGACAGGGGAATAGGGTTTGAAAAACTGTTTTTT. Protein sequence: CSAAGGDRGIGFEKLFF.

This clonotype turned up a few times. The J gene is TRBJ2-5, the V gene TRBV15, with TRBD1 as a possible D gene (6 bases). The germline gives CDR1 LNHNV, CDR2 YYDKDF (reference sequence). V lost 0 bases, J lost 9 bases, and 11 bases lay in between. The CDR3 loop spans 13 amino acids. The CDR3 nucleotides are TGTGCCACCAGCAGAGATCAGGGGATCGCCCAGTACTTC. This translates into CATSRDQGIAQYF. Full variable domain (remainder filled in from reference TRBV15 and TRBJ2-5): DAMVIQNPRYQVTQFGKPVTLSCSQTLNHNVMYWYQQKSSQAPKLLFHYYDKDFNNEADTPDNFQSRRPNTSFCFLDIRSPGLGDTAMYLCATSRDQGIAQYFGPGTRLLVL.

This chain connects TRBV7-2 to TRBJ2-5, with 8 nucleotides matching TRBD2. Germline V lookup: CDR1 SGHTA, CDR2 FQGNSA. Losses at the gene ends were 0 bases for V and 14 bases for J; bases not matched to a gene: 5. CDR3 length: 12 residues. CDR3 bases: TGTGCCAGCAGCTTAGCCCAGCGGGAGTTTTACTTC. Amino acids: CASSLAQREFYF.

The sample holds many counts of this clonotype. V is TRBV28 and J is TRBJ1-1, with D maybe TRBD1 (5 bases). The CDR3 runs to 14 residues. The germline gives CDR1 MDHEN, CDR2 SYDVKM. The ends were cut back, 2 bases at V and 3 bases at J, with 10 bases in the middle. In DNA, the CDR3 is TGTGCCAGCAGTTTAGGGGGTCGGGACACTGAAGCTTTCTTT. Its protein is CASSLGGRDTEAFF.

This clonotype occurred many times. The V and J genes are TRBV7-8 and TRBJ2-5; 11 positions match TRBD2. CDR3 length equals 17 residues. Germline values: CDR1 SGHVS, CDR2 FQNEAQ. The V and J ends lost 5 bases and 0 bases, in that order; junction bases with no gene match: 8. CDR3 sequence reads: CASSLNGLAGNQETQYF. CDR3 nucleotide sequence: TGTGCCAGCAGCCTGAACGGACTAGCGGGCAACCAAGAGACCCAGTACTTC.

This clonotype is deemed medium-sized. The rearrangement uses TRBV7-6 and TRBJ2-5; D remains unclear. The germline V and J ends were trimmed by 5 bases and 5 bases, with 12 bases remaining between them. The CDR3 is made up of 13 amino acids. Germline values: CDR1 SGHVS, CDR2 FNYEAQ. The CDR3 protein is CASSLTNAETQYF. CDR3 sequence (DNA): TGTGCCAGCAGCCTTACTAATGCCGAGACCCAGTACTTC.

The V and J genes are TRBV4-1 and TRBJ2-7; 10 nucleotides match TRBD2. J lost 4 bases, V lost 4 bases, and 4 bases had no gene match. This CDR3 has 14 amino acids. CDR1 MGHRA and CDR2 YSYEKL come from the germline V gene. The CDR3, as DNA: TGCGCCAGCAGCCGCCAGACTAGCGGGTACGAGCAGTACTTC. Protein sequence: CASSRQTSGYEQYF.

J is TRBJ2-1 and V is TRBV5-1, with 8 bases matching TRBD2. The V gene's germline CDR1 is SGHRS and CDR2 YFSETQ. V trimming: 3 bases; J trimming: 7 bases; junction bases outside the gene matches: 6. The CDR3 has 14 amino acids. DNA of the CDR3: TGCGCCAGCAGCTCCGGAGGGACTAGTAATGAGCAGTTCTTC. It is translated as CASSSGGTSNEQFF.

This clonotype is medium-sized in the sample. The genes are TRBV9 and TRBJ2-2; D unclear. Germline CDR1 reads SGDLS; CDR2 reads YYNGEE. The CDR3 extends over 13 amino acids. Trimming cost V 1 base and J 6 bases, with 7 bases left between them. The CDR3 DNA reads TGTGCCAGCAGCGTATCGAGGTCCGGGGAGCTGTTTTTT. This translates into CASSVSRSGELFF.

At least ten counts were recorded for this clonotype. The chain employs TRBV5-8 and TRBJ1-2; possibly TRBD1 for D (5 bases). The CDR3 consists of 14 residues. The ends were cut back, 4 bases at V and 6 bases at J, with 16 bases in the middle. CDR1 is SGHTS and CDR2 is YDEGEE in the germline V gene. The CDR3 bases are TGTGCCAGCAGCCTCAGAGGAGGGACGGATGGCTACACCTTC. Translating gives CASSLRGGTDGYTF.

By share of the sample, this clonotype is medium-sized. The rearrangement joins TRBV2 to TRBJ2-7; TRBD1 or TRBD2 may be the D gene (7 bases each). The V gene lost 6 bases and the J gene lost 7 bases, with 22 bases spanning the gap. CDR1 is SNHLY, CDR2 FYNNEI, per germline. The CDR3 has 15 residues. CDR3 sequence: CASSFSGTAYQEQYF. DNA for the CDR3: TGTGCCAGCAGCTTCAGCGGGACAGCTTATCAGGAGCAGTACTTC.

The chain has TRBV6-5 and TRBJ2-7, with D perhaps TRBD1 or TRBD2 (5 bases each). This CDR3 comprises 15 residues. The germline V gene encodes CDR1 MNHEY and CDR2 SVGAGI. Trimming cost V 5 bases and J 0 bases, with 14 bases left between them. DNA for the CDR3: TGTGCCAGCAGTATAGGGACCGAAAGCTCCTACGAGCAGTACTTC. Its protein product is CASSIGTESSYEQYF.

V usage is TRBV7-8 and J usage is TRBJ2-5; D is unresolved. Germline CDR1 and CDR2: SGHVS and FQNEAQ. The CDR3 has 14 residues. V was shortened by 1 base and J by 5 bases, with 11 bases between the two germline ends. The DNA for the CDR3 is TGTGCCAGCAGCTTAGTATGGTTGGGGGAGACCCAGTACTTC. It yields the protein CASSLVWLGETQYF.

This clonotype has just a few counts. This chain joins TRBV20-1 and TRBJ2-1; 9 bases match TRBD2. CDR3 length: 15 residues. The trim removed 2 bases at V and 6 bases at J, leaving 8 bases unmatched. The germline gives CDR1 DFQATT, CDR2 SNEGSKA (reference sequence). CDR3 residues: CSARPGTSPSNEQFF. The DNA of the CDR3 is TGCAGTGCTAGACCCGGGACTAGCCCGTCCAATGAGCAGTTCTTC.

This clonotype was found many times. The genes are TRBV18 and TRBJ1-5; 7 bases line up with TRBD1. This CDR3 comprises 14 residues. Per the germline V gene, CDR1 is KGHSH and CDR2 is LQKENI. Trimming removed 4 bases from V and 4 bases from J; junction bases left unmatched: 4. Written as DNA, the CDR3 is TGTGCCAGCTCACAAACAGGGGTGAATCAGCCCCAGCATTTT. This translates into CASSQTGVNQPQHF.

This clonotype counts as medium-sized (0.01 to 0.1%). For the CDR3, the DNA is TGTGCCAGCAACCCGACAGACCAAGAGACCCAGTACTTC. Its protein is CASNPTDQETQYF. The rearrangement uses TRBV6-5 and TRBJ2-5; possibly TRBD1 for D (5 bases). CDR3 length: 13 amino acids. Deletions cut 7 bases from V and 0 bases from J, with 9 bases between. Germline CDR1 MNHEY, CDR2 SVGAGI.

This clonotype qualifies as large. The chain is built from TRBV28 and TRBJ1-5; D call uncertain. The ends were cut back, 5 bases at V and 5 bases at J, with 10 bases in the middle. This CDR3 comprises 13 residues. Germline assignment: CDR1 MDHEN and CDR2 SYDVKM. CDR3 amino acids: CASSPPSYQPQHF. CDR3 in DNA: TGTGCCAGCAGTCCCCCCTCTTATCAGCCCCAGCATTTT.

This clonotype is labeled as medium-sized. The rearrangement uses TRBV30 and TRBJ2-5; D may be TRBD1 or TRBD2 (6 bases each). The CDR3 length is 12 residues. Germline CDR1 and CDR2: GTSNPN and SVGIG (reference sequence). V lost 3 bases and J lost 5, with 10 bases in between. Here the CDR3 DNA reads TGTGCCTGGAGCGGGGGCGGTGAGACCCAGTACTTC. Amino acids: CAWSGGGETQYF. The full variable domain, its missing parts supplied by reference TRBV30 and TRBJ2-5, is SQTIHQWPATLVQPVGSPLSLECTVEGTSNPNLYWYRQAAGRGLQLLFYSVGIGQISSEVPQNLSASRPQDRQFILSSKKLLLSDSGFYLCAWSGGGETQYFGPGTRLLVL.

This clonotype is medium-sized within its sample. This chain's CDR3 is CASSPRGLVGENIQYF. The CDR3 DNA reads TGTGCCAGCAGCCCCCGAGGACTGGTCGGTGAAAACATTCAGTACTTC. The chain combines TRBV9 with TRBJ2-4; D is possibly TRBD2 (5 bases). There are 16 residues in the CDR3. The germline V and J ends were trimmed by 4 bases and 5 bases, with 19 bases remaining between them. Germline V lookup: CDR1 SGDLS, CDR2 YYNGEE.

This clonotype has ten or more counts. The chain links TRBV28 to TRBJ1-2, with D unresolved. Trimming removed 5 bases from V and 4 bases from J, with 8 bases in between. The CDR3 covers 12 residues. Germline V CDR1 and CDR2: MDHEN, SYDVKM. CDR3 amino acids: CASSAGTYGYTF. In DNA, the CDR3 is TGTGCCAGCAGTGCCGGAACCTATGGCTACACCTTC.

In its sample, this clonotype is medium-sized. The gene calls are TRBV9 and TRBJ2-3, with D possibly TRBD1 on 6 matching bases. This CDR3 spans 11 amino acids. Germline V gives CDR1 SGDLS, CDR2 YYNGEE. Trimming took 3 bases from V and 9 from J, leaving 8 bases between them. CDR3 nucleotides: TGTGCCAGCAGCGAAAGGGGGACGCAGTATTTT. Translating it yields CASSERGTQYF.

This clonotype has a count of ten or more. This chain joins TRBV30 and TRBJ1-6; a weak D match, TRBD1 (5 bases). Germline V gene lookup returns CDR1 GTSNPN and CDR2 SVGIG (reference sequence). The CDR3 runs to 15 residues. Trimming cost V 2 bases and J 9 bases, with 17 bases left between them. CDR3: CAWSRDGMGGSPLHF. The CDR3 DNA follows: TGTGCCTGGAGTCGGGATGGGATGGGGGGTTCACCCCTCCACTTT. The full variable domain, with the rest looked up from reference TRBV30 and TRBJ1-6, is SQTIHQWPATLVQPVGSPLSLECTVEGTSNPNLYWYRQAAGRGLQLLFYSVGIGQISSEVPQNLSASRPQDRQFILSSKKLLLSDSGFYLCAWSRDGMGGSPLHFGNGTRLTVT.

By its share, this clonotype is medium-sized. The rearrangement uses TRBV19 and TRBJ2-3, with a tentative D call TRBD2 (6 bases). The CDR3 sequence is 15 residues long. Trimming stripped 6 bases from V and 2 bases from J, with 15 bases between. The germline V gene has CDR1 LNHDA and CDR2 SQIVND (reference sequence). The CDR3 nucleotides are TGTGCCAGTAGCCCCGCGGGGTCGTACACAGATACGCAGTATTTT. It specifies CASSPAGSYTDTQYF. Full variable domain (remainder filled in from reference TRBV19 and TRBJ2-3): DGGITQSPKYLFRKEGQNVTLSCEQNLNHDAMYWYRQDPGQGLRLIYYSQIVNDFQKGDIAEGYSVSREKKESFPLTVTSAQKNPTAFYLCASSPAGSYTDTQYFGPGTRLTVL.

By sample fraction, this clonotype is large. This rearrangement joins TRBV7-8 to TRBJ2-2, with a tentative D call TRBD1 (7 bases). The CDR3 covers 18 residues. V dropped 5 bases and J dropped 0 bases, with 19 bases sitting between them. The germline V gene encodes CDR1 SGHVS and CDR2 FQNEAQ. CDR3 loop: CASSPLQGTSSNTGELFF. CDR3 DNA sequence: TGTGCCAGCAGCCCTTTACAGGGGACTTCTTCGAACACCGGGGAGCTGTTTTTT.

This clonotype was counted only a few times. The J gene is TRBJ2-1, the V gene TRBV9; D call uncertain. Trimming took off 3 bases at V and 8 bases at J, with 15 bases between the two ends. Per germline, CDR1 SGDLS and CDR2 YYNGEE. The CDR3 has 14 amino acids. The DNA for the CDR3 is TGTGCCAGCAGCGCTCCCCTCGTGAGCCATGAGCAGTTCTTC. Protein sequence: CASSAPLVSHEQFF. The entire variable domain, with the rest obtained from reference TRBV9 and TRBJ2-1, is as follows: DSGVTQTPKHLITATGQRVTLRCSPRSGDLSVYWYQQSLDQGLQFLIQYYNGEERAKGNILERFSAQQFPDLHSELNLSSLELGDSALYFCASSAPLVSHEQFFGPGTRLTVL.

This clonotype is termed medium-sized. The V gene is TRBV7-2, the J gene TRBJ2-1, with D uncertain. The CDR3 extends over 13 amino acids. Germline values: CDR1 SGHTA, CDR2 FQGNSA. Trimming took 1 base from V and 4 from J, leaving 5 bases between them. CDR3 sequence (DNA): TGTGCCAGCAGCTTAGGACTTTACAATGAGCAGTTCTTC. It specifies CASSLGLYNEQFF.

This clonotype was recorded at least ten times. V is TRBV6-2 or TRBV6-3 and J is TRBJ1-4; D not certain. Germline V gene data show CDR1 as MNHEY and CDR2 as SVGEGT. The CDR3 is made up of 15 amino acids. The V end was cut by 0 bases, the J end by 6 bases, with 11 bases between. Written as DNA, the CDR3 is TGTGCCAGCAGTTACTCCGGCAGGATGGATGAAAAACTGTTTTTT. As protein: CASSYSGRMDEKLFF.

DNA for the CDR3: TGTGCCATCAGTAACAGGGGCAGGCAAGAGACCCAGTACTTC. It codes for CAISNRGRQETQYF. This chain links TRBV10-3 with TRBJ2-5; 7 bases align to TRBD1. Germline V gives CDR1 ENHRY, CDR2 SYGVKD. V lost 5 bases to trimming and J lost 2 bases; unmatched junction nucleotides: 5. The CDR3 is 14 residues long.